The rows below give T cell receptor beta chains drawn from one sample of a study of T cell responses to AZD1222 COVID-19 vaccine. Profiling relied on immunoSEQ multiplex PCR, and the TCRdb table lists in-frame clones only, not all of them. The data contain 90,000 to 120,000 clones, about 89% of them seen just once; the ten biggest clones take up 5.5% to 8.5%. Sequencing was performed on peripheral blood, taken on day 0 of AZD1222 vaccination. These receptors were collected from an adult in good health. Both conserved end residues are part of each CDR3. The D gene is left open where the match is weak. The size entry is marked missing in some rows and otherwise reads once, few, many or a size class.

j_call d_call v_call clone_size cdr3_nt cdr3_aa
TRBJ1-5 . TRBV18 . TGTGCCAGCTCCCCAGGGTCTCAGCCCCAGCATTTT CASSPGSQPQHF
TRBJ1-5 TRBD1 TRBV19 . TGTGCCAGTAGTATGAGATCTGACAGGGGATCTATCGGCAATCAGCCCCAGCATTTT CASSMRSDRGSIGNQPQHF
TRBJ2-1 . TRBV12-3/TRBV12-4 once TGTGCCAGCAGTTTGTCTGTGCGTGAGCAGTTCTTC CASSLSVREQFF
TRBJ2-3 TRBD1 TRBV19 . TGTGCCAGTAGTAGTCCCAGGGGACAGGGTAAGGCTCTAAACACAGATACGCAGTATTTT CASSSPRGQGKALNTDTQYF
TRBJ2-7 TRBD1 TRBV6-1 . TGTGCCAGCAGTGAAGCGGGGACAGGGATCTACGAGCAGTACTTC CASSEAGTGIYEQYF
TRBJ2-7 . TRBV10-3 . TGTGCCATCAGTCCAGGACAGTTACACGAGCAGTACTTC CAISPGQLHEQYF
TRBJ2-5 . TRBV19 . TGTGCCAGTAGTACCCAAGAGACCCAGTACTTC CASSTQETQYF
TRBJ1-3 . TRBV28 . TGTGCCAGCAGCGGGAGGCCCGCCGGAAACACCATATATTTT CASSGRPAGNTIYF
TRBJ2-7 . TRBV7-9 . TGTGCCAGCAGCCCCCCCATTAGCCGGCGGGACTTTCTCTACGAGCAGTACTTC CASSPPISRRDFLYEQYF
TRBJ1-3 . TRBV6-1 . TGTGCCAGCAGTGATCCCGGGGAGGCTGGAAACACCATATATTTT CASSDPGEAGNTIYF
TRBJ1-5 . TRBV20-1 . TGCAGTGCTAGTTCGGGGTCCGGGATCGAAATAGATTTT CSASSGSGIEIDF
TRBJ1-1 . TRBV5-4 . TGTGCCAGCAGCTTGCGGGGGACTGAAGCTTTCTTT CASSLRGTEAFF
TRBJ2-1 . TRBV6-5 . TGTGCCAGCAGGCAATCCTACAATGAGCAGTTCTTC CASRQSYNEQFF
TRBJ2-7 . TRBV6-5 . TGTGCCAGTAAAAGATCGTGGATGGCCTACGAGCAGTACTTC CASKRSWMAYEQYF
TRBJ2-7 TRBD1 TRBV11-1 . TGTGCCAGCAGCTCTTTAACAGGGGGCTACTACGAGCAGTACTTC CASSSLTGGYYEQYF
TRBJ1-5 TRBD1 TRBV27 once TGTGCCAGCAGTTTCGGGGCAGGGGGCTTGCCCCAGCATTTT CASSFGAGGLPQHF
TRBJ1-4 TRBD1 TRBV5-1 . TGCGCCAGCAGCTCGGCAGGGGGCGGTGAAAAACTGTTTTTT CASSSAGGGEKLFF
TRBJ1-1 . TRBV29-1 once TGCAGCGTTGTATTATCCAGGGGCGGCACTGAAGCTTTCTTT CSVVLSRGGTEAFF
TRBJ2-1 TRBD2 TRBV4-2 . TGTGCCACCGAATCCCGACTAGCGGGTTACAATGAGCAGTTCTTC CATESRLAGYNEQFF
TRBJ1-4 . TRBV7-9 . TGTGCCAGCAGTCGCGACAGACTAGCAACTAATGAAAAACTGTTTTTT CASSRDRLATNEKLFF
TRBJ1-2 TRBD1 TRBV7-2 . TGTGCCAGCAGCTTTGACAGGGGCAAGAATGGCTACACCTTC CASSFDRGKNGYTF
TRBJ2-5 TRBD2 TRBV30 . TGTGCCTGGAGCGGTCTACTAGCGCGAGAGACCCAGTACTTC CAWSGLLARETQYF
TRBJ1-1 . TRBV12-3/TRBV12-4 . TGTGCCAGCAGTTTAGCTTTTACGACTTTCTTT CASSLAFTTFF
TRBJ1-1 . TRBV7-9 . TGTGCCAGCAGCTCCGCCGACAGGGAAGCTTTCTTT CASSSADREAFF
TRBJ1-4 . TRBV7-2 . TGTGCCAGCAGCCCCCGCCGGGGAGTAGGTGAAAAACTGTTTTTT CASSPRRGVGEKLFF
TRBJ2-7 TRBD2 TRBV11-2 . TGTGCCAGCAGCTCAGGCTTGACTAGCGGGACCAACTCCTACGAGCAGTACTTC CASSSGLTSGTNSYEQYF
TRBJ2-7 . TRBV25-1 . TGTGCCAGCAGTGAACCCGGGCCTTATAGGGAGCAGTACTTC CASSEPGPYREQYF
TRBJ2-7 . TRBV4-1 . TGCGCCAGCAGCCCCTTAGCGGAGTCCTACGAGCAGTACTTC CASSPLAESYEQYF
TRBJ2-3 . TRBV4-3 . TGCGCCAGCAGCCTACGGGAGCTCGCAGATACGCAGTATTTT CASSLRELADTQYF
TRBJ1-1 TRBD1 TRBV7-2 once TGTGCCAGCAGCCCGCGGAGGGGGCGGTACACTGAAGCTTTCTTT CASSPRRGRYTEAFF
TRBJ1-2 TRBD1 TRBV7-8 once TGTGCCAGCACCGCTTATACCCGGGACAGGGAGTATGGCTACACCTTC CASTAYTRDREYGYTF
TRBJ1-5 . TRBV21-1 . TGTGCCAGCAGCAAAGTCGGGAGGGTTCAGCCCCAGCATTTT CASSKVGRVQPQHF
TRBJ2-7 . TRBV6-2/TRBV6-3 . TGTGCCAGCAGTTACTTCCACCAGAGGCCCTACGAGCAGTACTTC CASSYFHQRPYEQYF
TRBJ1-2 . TRBV30 once TGTGCCTGGAGTGTGTCCACCTATTCCTATGGCTACACCTTC CAWSVSTYSYGYTF
TRBJ1-1 . TRBV6-5 . TGTGCCAGCAGTTCCGTTTTGGCCACTGAAGCTTTCTTT CASSSVLATEAFF
TRBJ2-1 . TRBV9 . TGTGCCAGCAGCGTAGGTCACAGTTCCTACAATGAGCAGTTCTTC CASSVGHSSYNEQFF
TRBJ1-4 . TRBV5-4 . TGTGCCAGCAGCTTGTACGGGCAGGGGAGGGAAAAACTGTTTTTT CASSLYGQGREKLFF
TRBJ1-2 . TRBV5-6 once TGTGCCAGCAGCCTAATGGGGGCAGACTATGGCTACACCTTC CASSLMGADYGYTF
TRBJ1-2 TRBD1 TRBV3-1/TRBV3-2 . TGTGCCAGCAGTTCGGACAGGGCCCGATTCGCCTTC CASSSDRARFAF
TRBJ2-5 TRBD2 TRBV5-1 . TGCGCCAGCAGCCCCCGGGGACTAGCGGGAATAACCTTGGGAGAGACCCAGTACTTC CASSPRGLAGITLGETQYF
TRBJ2-3 . TRBV9 . TGTGCCAGCAGCGTAGCTCAGGGGACAGATACGCAGTATTTT CASSVAQGTDTQYF
TRBJ1-5 . TRBV9 few TGTGCCAGCAGCGTAGCGGACAGCCACAATCAGCCCCAGCATTTT CASSVADSHNQPQHF
TRBJ1-1 . TRBV7-2 . TGTGCCAGCAGCTTTGTGGAGAACACTGAAGCTTTCTTT CASSFVENTEAFF
TRBJ1-5 TRBD1 TRBV20-1 . TGCAGTGCTGGTGACAGGGACGGCAATCAGCCCCAGCATTTT CSAGDRDGNQPQHF
TRBJ2-2 . TRBV18 . TGTGCCAGCTCACCACGCCCTAGCGCGAACACCGGGGAGCTGTTTTTT CASSPRPSANTGELFF
TRBJ1-1 . TRBV5-1 . TGCGCCAGCAGCTTGGAACCAGGATGGAACACTGAAGCTTTCTTT CASSLEPGWNTEAFF
TRBJ1-2 TRBD1 TRBV27 few TGTGCCAGCAGTCACAGGGGGGGTGGCTACACCTTC CASSHRGGGYTF
TRBJ1-5 TRBD1 TRBV6-6 . TGTGCCAGCAGCAGTCCAGGGACAGGCAATCAGCCCCAGCATTTT CASSSPGTGNQPQHF
TRBJ2-4 TRBD2 TRBV5-1 . TGCGCCAGCAGCTTCTCCCTAGCGGGAGGTAACATTCAGTACTTC CASSFSLAGGNIQYF
TRBJ1-1 . TRBV7-2 . TGTGCCAGCAGCTTAGGGAGGGCGGGTACTGAAGCTTTCTTT CASSLGRAGTEAFF
TRBJ1-2 . TRBV29-1 . TGCAGCGTTGAAGAGGCGACAGATTATGGCTACACCTTC CSVEEATDYGYTF
TRBJ1-2 . TRBV5-6 . TGTGCCAGCAGCTTGGCCGGAGTATCAGGGGTGTACTATGGCTACACCTTC CASSLAGVSGVYYGYTF